Presented here are 18 T cell receptor beta chains from one specimen sequenced in a study of cytomegalovirus exposure and HLA in healthy donors. The study ran its PCR with 60 Vbeta and 13 Jbeta primers. The method was immunoSEQ multiplex PCR; TCRdb's version includes in-frame clones alone and lacks a portion of them. The sample yields about 160,000 clones, about three quarters seen once. Input material: PBMCs. Receptor source: a female donor in good health and CMV-seronegative.

V is TRBV6-4 and J is TRBJ2-7, with TRBD1 identical over 10 bases. Germline loops: CDR1 MRHNA, CDR2 SNTAGT. This CDR3 is built from 14 residues. V shed 3 bases and J 2 bases; nucleotides not matched to a gene: 1. The chain's CDR3 is CASSEGTGAYEQYF. CDR3 nucleotides: TGTGCCAGCAGTGAGGGGACAGGGGCCTACGAGCAGTACTTC.

This rearrangement joins TRBV27 to TRBJ2-7, with a possible D match to TRBD1 (7 bases). This CDR3 has 16 residues. Germline V gene data show CDR1 as MNHEY and CDR2 as SMNVEV (reference sequence). V gave up 1 base and J gave up 0 bases, with 13 bases separating them. The CDR3 is CASSLYSGDSSYEQYF. Here the CDR3 DNA reads TGTGCCAGCAGTTTATACTCGGGGGACAGCTCCTACGAGCAGTACTTC.

V gene TRBV25-1 combines with J gene TRBJ1-4; weak D call: TRBD1 (5 bases). The CDR3 is 16 amino acids. Germline lookup yields CDR1 MGHDK and CDR2 SYGVNS. V lost 3 bases and J 0 bases, leaving 11 bases between the germline ends. The CDR3 DNA follows: TGTGCCAGCAGTGAGTCAAGGGGTGCAACTAATGAAAAACTGTTTTTT. Translation: CASSESRGATNEKLFF.

The chain is built from TRBV7-2 and TRBJ2-1; 12 nucleotides match TRBD2. Germline values: CDR1 SGHTA, CDR2 FQGNSA. The CDR3 loop spans 14 amino acids. V trimming: 8 bases; J trimming: 11 bases; junction bases outside the gene matches: 10. CDR3 in amino acids: CASSRTSGAMKQFF. CDR3 sequence (DNA): TGTGCCAGCTCAAGGACTAGCGGGGCAATGAAGCAGTTCTTC.

The gene calls are TRBV27 and TRBJ1-4; 7 bases match TRBD1. Germline trimming cut 5 bases from V and 8 bases from J; bases unmatched to any gene: 8. CDR3 length equals 14 residues. Germline V lookup: CDR1 MNHEY, CDR2 SMNVEV (reference sequence). CDR3 sequence: CASSGRGTREKLFF. In nucleotides, the CDR3 is TGTGCCAGCAGTGGCAGGGGGACTCGGGAAAAACTGTTTTTT.

The chain has TRBV14 and TRBJ1-6; perhaps TRBD1 as D (6 bases). The CDR3 runs to 15 residues. CDR1 SGHDN and CDR2 FVKESK come from the germline V gene. V lost 6 bases and J 3 bases, leaving 12 bases between the germline ends. The CDR3 nucleotides read TGTGCCAGCAGTTCAGGGGAGGGCTATAATTCACCCCTCCACTTT. This encodes CASSSGEGYNSPLHF.

This sequence joins TRBV4-1 and TRBJ2-5; the match to TRBD2 covers 7 bases. The closer fit of TRBJ2-7 to the DNA end suggests the J call may be wrong. The CDR3 has 15 residues. CDR1 is MGHRA, CDR2 YSYEKL, per germline. CDR3 sequence (DNA): TGCGCCAGCAGCCGCGGACTAGATAGGGCCTACGAGCAGTACTTC. Its protein product is CASSRGLDRAYEQYF.

The chain carries TRBV6-1 and TRBJ1-2, with 11 bases fitting TRBD1. The CDR3 length is 15 residues. V shed 5 bases and J 6 bases; nucleotides not matched to a gene: 8. CDR1 MNHNS and CDR2 SASEGT come from the germline V gene. DNA of the CDR3: TGTGCCAGCAGTCCCTGGACAGGGGGCATGGATGGCTACACCTTC. It codes for CASSPWTGGMDGYTF.

The chain employs TRBV7-3 and TRBJ1-4, with a possible D match to TRBD1 (5 bases). This CDR3 is built from 15 residues. Deletions cut 4 bases from V and 3 bases from J, with 12 bases between. Germline V lookup: CDR1 SGHTA, CDR2 FQGTGA. The CDR3 sequence is CASSYSGLPNEKLFF. For the CDR3, the DNA is TGTGCCAGCAGCTATTCGGGACTACCTAATGAAAAACTGTTTTTT.

The V gene is TRBV27, the J gene TRBJ2-1, with 7 positions matching TRBD2. This CDR3 region has 13 residues. J lost 9 bases, V lost 5 bases, and 7 bases had no gene match. The germline gives CDR1 MNHEY, CDR2 SMNVEV (reference sequence). The CDR3 reads CASSGTTSREQFF. The CDR3 DNA is TGTGCCAGCAGTGGGACTACATCCCGTGAGCAGTTCTTC.

The J gene is TRBJ1-1, the V gene TRBV5-1; 8 nucleotides match TRBD1. The CDR3 totals 15 residues. V lost 6 bases and J lost 4; bases outside the gene matches: 11. Germline V gives CDR1 SGHRS, CDR2 YFSETQ. The CDR3 spells CASTTGRTGSTEAFF. The CDR3 DNA follows: TGCGCCAGCACCACCGGGAGGACAGGGAGCACTGAAGCTTTCTTT.

The gene calls are TRBV4-1 and TRBJ2-7, with TRBD2 matching 7 bases. The CDR3 has 13 residues. The V and J ends lost 4 bases and 6 bases, in that order; junction bases with no gene match: 6. The germline CDR1 and CDR2 sequences are MGHRA and YSYEKL. CDR3 residues: CASSLGTTLEQYF. CDR3 sequence (DNA): TGCGCCAGCAGCCTGGGGACTACCCTCGAGCAGTACTTC.

The chain carries TRBV5-6 and TRBJ1-2; D gene unclear. The CDR3 is 14 amino acids. V was shortened by 0 bases and J by 3 bases, with 9 bases between the two germline ends. Germline V gene data show CDR1 as SGHDT and CDR2 as YYEEEE. CDR3 loop: CASSLVGEDYGYTF. CDR3 sequence (DNA): TGTGCCAGCAGCTTGGTTGGGGAGGACTATGGCTACACCTTC.

V usage is TRBV18 and J usage is TRBJ1-2; possibly TRBD1 for D (6 bases). This CDR3 spans 17 amino acids. The V and J ends lost 6 bases and 2 bases respectively, with 22 bases between them. In germline, CDR1 is KGHSH, CDR2 LQKENI. The DNA of the CDR3 is TGTGCCAGCTCGCCGTACCAGGGGTTAGTTGAAAACTATGGCTACACCTTC. Encoded protein: CASSPYQGLVENYGYTF. The variable domain in full, with the rest retrieved from reference TRBV18 and TRBJ1-2, is NAGVMQNPRHLVRRRGQEARLRCSPMKGHSHVYWYRQLPEEGLKFMVYLQKENIIDESGMPKERFSAEFPKEGPSILRIQQVVRGDSAAYFCASSPYQGLVENYGYTFGSGTRLTVV.

The chain uses TRBV19 and TRBJ1-5; a weak D match, TRBD1 (5 bases). V lost 7 bases, J lost 6 bases, and 22 bases lay in between. The CDR3 covers 16 residues. Germline V gene data show CDR1 as LNHDA and CDR2 as SQIVND (reference sequence). DNA for the CDR3: TGTGCCAGTACCGACTTGGGGGGAGGAGTGAGTCAGCCCCAGCATTTT. Protein sequence: CASTDLGGGVSQPQHF.

This chain joins TRBV7-6 and TRBJ2-7, with 8 nucleotides matching TRBD2. Germline CDR1 SGHVS, CDR2 FNYEAQ. Trimming at V came to 1 base and at J to 4 bases, leaving 6 bases not matched to a gene. This CDR3 is built from 15 residues. The CDR3 spells CASSLGPGGQYEQYF. CDR3 nucleotides: TGTGCCAGCAGCTTAGGCCCGGGGGGGCAATACGAGCAGTACTTC. Combining the CDR3 with reference TRBV7-6 and TRBJ2-7 gives the whole variable domain GAGVSQSPRYKVTKRGQDVALRCDPISGHVSLYWYRQALGQGPEFLTYFNYEAQQDKSGLPNDRFSAERPEGSISTLTIQRTEQRDSAMYRCASSLGPGGQYEQYFGPGTRLTVT.

The J gene is TRBJ2-6, the V gene TRBV9; 7 positions match TRBD2. The CDR3 sequence is 20 residues long. Unmatched junction bases numbered 21, after V lost 0 bases and J lost 9 bases. CDR1 is SGDLS and CDR2 is YYNGEE in the germline V gene. CDR3 nucleotides: TGTGCCAGCAGCGTAGCTAGTAGGGCGACGGGGCCGGGAGGAGGCAACGTCCTGACTTTC. Encoded protein: CASSVASRATGPGGGNVLTF.

The rearrangement links TRBV15 to TRBJ2-7; possible D gene TRBD2, 6 bases. Germline lookup yields CDR1 LNHNV and CDR2 YYDKDF (reference sequence). The CDR3 is made up of 11 amino acids. The V and J ends lost 5 bases and 6 bases respectively, with 8 bases between them. The chain's CDR3 is CATSGGGEQYF. The DNA of the CDR3 is TGTGCCACCAGCGGGGGAGGCGAGCAGTACTTC.